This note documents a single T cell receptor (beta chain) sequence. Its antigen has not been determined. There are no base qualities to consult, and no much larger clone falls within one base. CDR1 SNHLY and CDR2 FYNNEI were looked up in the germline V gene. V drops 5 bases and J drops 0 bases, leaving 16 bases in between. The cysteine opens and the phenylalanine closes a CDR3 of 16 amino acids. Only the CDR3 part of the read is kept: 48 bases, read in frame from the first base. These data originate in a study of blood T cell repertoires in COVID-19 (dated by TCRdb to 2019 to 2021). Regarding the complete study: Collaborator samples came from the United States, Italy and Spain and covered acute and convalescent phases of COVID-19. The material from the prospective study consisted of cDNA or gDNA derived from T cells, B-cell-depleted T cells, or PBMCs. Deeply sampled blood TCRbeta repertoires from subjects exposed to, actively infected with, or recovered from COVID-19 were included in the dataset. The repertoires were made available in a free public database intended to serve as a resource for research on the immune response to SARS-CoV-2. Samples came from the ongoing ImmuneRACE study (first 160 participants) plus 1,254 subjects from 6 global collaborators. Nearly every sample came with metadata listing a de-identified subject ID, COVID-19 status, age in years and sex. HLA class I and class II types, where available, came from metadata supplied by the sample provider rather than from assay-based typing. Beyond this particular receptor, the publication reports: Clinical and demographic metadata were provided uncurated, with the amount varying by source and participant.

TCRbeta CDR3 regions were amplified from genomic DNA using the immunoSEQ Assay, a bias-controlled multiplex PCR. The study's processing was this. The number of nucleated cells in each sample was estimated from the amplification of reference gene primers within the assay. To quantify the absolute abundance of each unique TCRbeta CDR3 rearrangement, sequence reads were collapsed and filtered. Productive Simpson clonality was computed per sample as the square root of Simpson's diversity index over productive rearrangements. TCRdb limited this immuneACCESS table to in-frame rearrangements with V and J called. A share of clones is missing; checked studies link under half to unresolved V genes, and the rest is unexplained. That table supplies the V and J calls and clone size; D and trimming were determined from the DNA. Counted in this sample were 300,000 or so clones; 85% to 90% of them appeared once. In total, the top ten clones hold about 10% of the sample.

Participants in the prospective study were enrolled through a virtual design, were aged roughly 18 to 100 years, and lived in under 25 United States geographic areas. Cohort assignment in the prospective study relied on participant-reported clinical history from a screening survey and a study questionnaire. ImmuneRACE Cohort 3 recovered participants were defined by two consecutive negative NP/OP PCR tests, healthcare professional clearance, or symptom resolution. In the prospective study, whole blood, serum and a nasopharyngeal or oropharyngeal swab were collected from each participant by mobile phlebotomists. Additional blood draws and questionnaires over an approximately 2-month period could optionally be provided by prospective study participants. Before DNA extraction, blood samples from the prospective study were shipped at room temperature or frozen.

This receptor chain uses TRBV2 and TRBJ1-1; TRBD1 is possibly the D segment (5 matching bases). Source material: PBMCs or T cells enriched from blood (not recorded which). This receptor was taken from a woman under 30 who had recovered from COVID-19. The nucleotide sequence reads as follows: TGTGCCAGCAGTTTAGGACACACTCTCATGAACACTGAAGCTTTCTTT. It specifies CASSLGHTLMNTEAFF.